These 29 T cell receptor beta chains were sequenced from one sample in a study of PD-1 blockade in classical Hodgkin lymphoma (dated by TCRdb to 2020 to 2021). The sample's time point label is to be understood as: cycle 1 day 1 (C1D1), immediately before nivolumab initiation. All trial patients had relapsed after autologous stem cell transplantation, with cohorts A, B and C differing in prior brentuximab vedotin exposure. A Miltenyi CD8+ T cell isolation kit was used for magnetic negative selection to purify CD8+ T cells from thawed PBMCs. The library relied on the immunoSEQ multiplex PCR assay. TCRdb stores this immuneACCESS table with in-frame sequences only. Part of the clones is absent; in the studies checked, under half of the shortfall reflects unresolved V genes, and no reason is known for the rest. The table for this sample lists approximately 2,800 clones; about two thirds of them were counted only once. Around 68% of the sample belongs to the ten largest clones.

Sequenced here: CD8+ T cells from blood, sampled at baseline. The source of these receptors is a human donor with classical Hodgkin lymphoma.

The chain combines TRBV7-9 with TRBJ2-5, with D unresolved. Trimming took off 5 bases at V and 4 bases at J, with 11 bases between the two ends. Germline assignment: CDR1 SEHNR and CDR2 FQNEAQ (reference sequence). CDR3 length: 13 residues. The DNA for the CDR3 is TGTGCCAGCAGCCCGACGGTAGGAGAGACCCAGTACTTC. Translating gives CASSPTVGETQYF.

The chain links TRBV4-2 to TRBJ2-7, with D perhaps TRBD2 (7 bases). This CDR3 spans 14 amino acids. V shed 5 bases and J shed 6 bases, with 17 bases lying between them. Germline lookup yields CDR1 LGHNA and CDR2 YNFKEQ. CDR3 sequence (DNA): TGTGCCAGCAGCTTAGTCGGGGGGCGCGGCGAGCAGTACTTC. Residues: CASSLVGGRGEQYF.

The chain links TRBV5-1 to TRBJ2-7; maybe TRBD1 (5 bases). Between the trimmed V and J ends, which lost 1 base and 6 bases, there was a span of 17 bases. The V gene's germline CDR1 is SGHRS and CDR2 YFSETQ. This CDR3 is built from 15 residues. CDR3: CASSLWGRVGSEQYF. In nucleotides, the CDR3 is TGCGCCAGCAGCTTGTGGGGCAGGGTGGGAAGCGAGCAGTACTTC. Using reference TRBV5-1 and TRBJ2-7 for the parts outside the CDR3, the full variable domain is KAGVTQTPRYLIKTRGQQVTLSCSPISGHRSVSWYQQTPGQGLQFLFEYFSETQRNKGNFPGRFSGRQFSNSRSEMNVSTLELGDSALYLCASSLWGRVGSEQYFGPGTRLTVT.

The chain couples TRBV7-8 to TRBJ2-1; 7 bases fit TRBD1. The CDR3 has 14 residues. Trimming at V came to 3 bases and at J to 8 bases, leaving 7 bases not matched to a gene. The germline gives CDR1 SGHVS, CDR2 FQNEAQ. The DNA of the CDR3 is TGTGCCAGCAGCTTCGACAGGGTTAGGGATGAGCAGTTCTTC. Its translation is CASSFDRVRDEQFF.

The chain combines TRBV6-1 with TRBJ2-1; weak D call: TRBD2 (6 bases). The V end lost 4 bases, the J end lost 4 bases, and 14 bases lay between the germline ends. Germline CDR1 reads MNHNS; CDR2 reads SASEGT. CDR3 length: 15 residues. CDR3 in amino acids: CASSVVERVYNEQFF. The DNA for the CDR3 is TGTGCCAGCAGTGTCGTCGAGCGGGTTTACAATGAGCAGTTCTTC.

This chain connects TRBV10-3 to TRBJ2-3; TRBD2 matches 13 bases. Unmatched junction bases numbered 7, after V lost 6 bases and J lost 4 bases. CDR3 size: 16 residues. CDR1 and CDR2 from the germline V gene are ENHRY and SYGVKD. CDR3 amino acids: CAIRRGLAGWADTQYF. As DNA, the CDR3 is TGTGCCATCAGAAGGGGACTAGCGGGGTGGGCAGATACGCAGTATTTT.

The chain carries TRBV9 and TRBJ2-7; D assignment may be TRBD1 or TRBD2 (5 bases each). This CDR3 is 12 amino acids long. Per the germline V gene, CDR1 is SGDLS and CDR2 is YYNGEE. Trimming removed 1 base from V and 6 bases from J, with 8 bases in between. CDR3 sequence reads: CASSVTGAEQYF. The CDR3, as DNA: TGTGCCAGCAGCGTAACCGGGGCCGAGCAGTACTTC.

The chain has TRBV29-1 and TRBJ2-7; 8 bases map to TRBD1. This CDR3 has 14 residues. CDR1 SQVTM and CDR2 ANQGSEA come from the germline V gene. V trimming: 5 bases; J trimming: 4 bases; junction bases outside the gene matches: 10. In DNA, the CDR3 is TGCAGCGTTCCCTCGGACAGGGAACCTTACGAGCAGTACTTC. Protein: CSVPSDREPYEQYF.

The CDR3: CASSVSRQGEDEQYF. CDR3 nucleotides: TGTGCCAGCAGCGTAAGTCGACAGGGGGAGGACGAGCAGTACTTC. This chain connects TRBV9 to TRBJ2-7; 9 bases align to TRBD1. Germline CDR1 is SGDLS and CDR2 is YYNGEE. V lost 1 base, J lost 5 bases, and 7 bases stayed unmatched. The CDR3 totals 15 residues.

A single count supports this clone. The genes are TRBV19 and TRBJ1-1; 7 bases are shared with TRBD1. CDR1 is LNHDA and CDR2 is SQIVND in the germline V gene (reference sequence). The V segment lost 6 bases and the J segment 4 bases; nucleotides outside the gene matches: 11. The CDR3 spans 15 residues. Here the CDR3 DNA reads TGTGCCAGTAGCTTCAACAGGGGTATTTTCACTGAAGCTTTCTTT. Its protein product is CASSFNRGIFTEAFF.

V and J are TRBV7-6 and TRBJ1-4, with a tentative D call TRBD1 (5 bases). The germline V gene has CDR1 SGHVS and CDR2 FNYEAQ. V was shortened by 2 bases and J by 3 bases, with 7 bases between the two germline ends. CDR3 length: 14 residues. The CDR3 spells CASSLTGPNEKLFF. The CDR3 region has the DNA TGTGCCAGCAGCTTAACGGGGCCTAATGAAAAACTGTTTTTT.

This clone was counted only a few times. CDR3: CASSPEGGSPEAFF. CDR3 DNA sequence: TGTGCCAGCAGCCCCGAAGGGGGCTCCCCTGAAGCTTTCTTT. The J gene is TRBJ1-1, the V gene TRBV9; 7 bases align to TRBD1. V dropped 4 bases and J dropped 6; count of bases not matched to a gene: 9. Germline V gene data show CDR1 as SGDLS and CDR2 as YYNGEE. The CDR3 totals 14 residues.

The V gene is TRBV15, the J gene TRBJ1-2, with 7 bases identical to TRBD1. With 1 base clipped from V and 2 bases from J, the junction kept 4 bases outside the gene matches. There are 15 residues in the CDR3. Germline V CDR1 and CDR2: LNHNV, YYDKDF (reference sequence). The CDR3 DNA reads TGTGCCACCAGCAGAGCCCGGGGACAGAACTATGGCTACACCTTC. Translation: CATSRARGQNYGYTF.

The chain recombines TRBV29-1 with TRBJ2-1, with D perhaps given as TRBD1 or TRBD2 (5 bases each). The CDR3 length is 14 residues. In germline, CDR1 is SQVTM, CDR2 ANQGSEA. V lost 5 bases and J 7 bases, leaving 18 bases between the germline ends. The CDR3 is CSVIGTHNLNEQFF. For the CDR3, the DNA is TGCAGCGTTATTGGGACCCACAACCTGAATGAGCAGTTCTTC.

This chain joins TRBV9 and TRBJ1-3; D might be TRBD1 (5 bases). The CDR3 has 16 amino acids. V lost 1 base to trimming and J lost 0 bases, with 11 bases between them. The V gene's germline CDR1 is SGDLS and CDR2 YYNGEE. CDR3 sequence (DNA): TGTGCCAGCAGCGTATCCGGGACGGTCTCTGGAAACACCATATATTTT. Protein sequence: CASSVSGTVSGNTIYF.

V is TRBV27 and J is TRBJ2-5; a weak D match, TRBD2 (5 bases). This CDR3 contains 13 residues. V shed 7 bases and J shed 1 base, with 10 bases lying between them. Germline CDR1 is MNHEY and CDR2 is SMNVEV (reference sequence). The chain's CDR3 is CASKTSGQETQYF. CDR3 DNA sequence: TGTGCCAGCAAAACAAGCGGCCAAGAGACCCAGTACTTC.

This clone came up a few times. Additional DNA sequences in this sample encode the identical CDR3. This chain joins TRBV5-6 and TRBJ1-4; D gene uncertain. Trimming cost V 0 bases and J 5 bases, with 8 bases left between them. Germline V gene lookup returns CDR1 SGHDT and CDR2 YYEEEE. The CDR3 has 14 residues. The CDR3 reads CASSLDRLNEKLFF. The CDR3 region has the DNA TGTGCCAGCAGCTTGGACAGATTAAATGAAAAACTGTTTTTT.

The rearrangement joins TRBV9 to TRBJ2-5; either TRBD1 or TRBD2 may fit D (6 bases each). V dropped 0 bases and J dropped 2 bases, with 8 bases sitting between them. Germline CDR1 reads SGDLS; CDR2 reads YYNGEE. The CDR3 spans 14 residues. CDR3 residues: CASSVGGGQETQYF. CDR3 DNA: TGTGCCAGCAGCGTAGGAGGGGGGCAAGAGACCCAGTACTTC.

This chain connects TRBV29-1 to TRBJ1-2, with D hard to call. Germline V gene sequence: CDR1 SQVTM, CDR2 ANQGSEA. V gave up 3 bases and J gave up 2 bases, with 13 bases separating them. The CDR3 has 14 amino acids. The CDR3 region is CSVDLSDTNYGYTF. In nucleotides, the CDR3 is TGCAGCGTTGATTTATCGGATACCAACTATGGCTACACCTTC.

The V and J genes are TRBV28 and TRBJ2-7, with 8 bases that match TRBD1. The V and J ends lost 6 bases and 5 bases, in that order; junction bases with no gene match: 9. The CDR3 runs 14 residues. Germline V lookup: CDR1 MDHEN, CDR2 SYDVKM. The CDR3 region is CASRTLTGVHEQYF. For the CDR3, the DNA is TGTGCCAGCAGGACCCTGACAGGGGTCCACGAGCAGTACTTC.

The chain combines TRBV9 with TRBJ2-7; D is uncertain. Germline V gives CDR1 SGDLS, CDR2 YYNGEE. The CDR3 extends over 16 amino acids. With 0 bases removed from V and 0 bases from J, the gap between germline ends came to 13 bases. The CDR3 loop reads CASSVASLPGSYEQYF. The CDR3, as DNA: TGTGCCAGCAGCGTAGCTTCGTTGCCGGGCTCCTACGAGCAGTACTTC.

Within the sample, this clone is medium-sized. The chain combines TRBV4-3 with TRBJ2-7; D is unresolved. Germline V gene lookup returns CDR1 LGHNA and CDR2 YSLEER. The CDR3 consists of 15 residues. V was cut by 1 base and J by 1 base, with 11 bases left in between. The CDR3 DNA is TGCGCCAGCAGCCAAGTTCTGTCTAGTTCCTACGAGCAGTACTTC. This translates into CASSQVLSSSYEQYF.

In nucleotides, the CDR3 is TGCGCCAGCAGAAGAGGGGACAGGGGGCCAACTGAAGCTTTCTTT. Its translation is CASRRGDRGPTEAFF. V gene TRBV4-1 combines with J gene TRBJ1-1, with TRBD1 matching 12 bases. Per the germline V gene, CDR1 is MGHRA and CDR2 is YSYEKL. Trimming at V came to 6 bases and at J to 5 bases, leaving 7 bases not matched to a gene. This CDR3 spans 15 amino acids.

This CDR3 reads CASSYRTVSSYEQYF. The CDR3 region has the DNA TGTGCCAGCAGCTACCGGACAGTAAGCTCCTACGAGCAGTACTTC. The V gene is TRBV7-9, the J gene TRBJ2-7, with D maybe TRBD1 (6 bases). The CDR3 is 15 amino acids. V lost 4 bases and J 0 bases, leaving 13 bases between the germline ends. Germline lookup yields CDR1 SEHNR and CDR2 FQNEAQ (reference sequence).

Written as DNA, the CDR3 is TGTGCCAGCAGTTTACCGGGACAGGAGGTGCCCTACGAGCAGTACTTC. This sequence encodes CASSLPGQEVPYEQYF. The V and J genes are TRBV27 and TRBJ2-7; TRBD1 matches at 8 bases. The CDR3 covers 16 residues. Trimming removed 2 bases from V and 2 bases from J; junction bases left unmatched: 8. Germline CDR1 reads MNHEY; CDR2 reads SMNVEV (reference sequence).

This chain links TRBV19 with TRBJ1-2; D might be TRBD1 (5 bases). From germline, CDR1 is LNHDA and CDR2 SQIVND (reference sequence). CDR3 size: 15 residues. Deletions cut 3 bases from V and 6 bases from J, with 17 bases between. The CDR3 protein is CASSMGPASVDGYTF. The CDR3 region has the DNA TGTGCCAGTAGTATGGGGCCGGCGTCGGTGGATGGCTACACCTTC. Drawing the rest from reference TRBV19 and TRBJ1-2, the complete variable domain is DGGITQSPKYLFRKEGQNVTLSCEQNLNHDAMYWYRQDPGQGLRLIYYSQIVNDFQKGDIAEGYSVSREKKESFPLTVTSAQKNPTAFYLCASSMGPASVDGYTFGSGTRLTVV.

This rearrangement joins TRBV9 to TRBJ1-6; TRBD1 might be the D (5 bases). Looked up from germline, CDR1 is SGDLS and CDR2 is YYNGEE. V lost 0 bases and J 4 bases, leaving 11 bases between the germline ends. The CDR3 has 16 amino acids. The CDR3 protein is CASSVGGGGYNSPLHF. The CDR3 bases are TGTGCCAGCAGCGTAGGGGGCGGGGGATATAATTCACCCCTCCACTTT.

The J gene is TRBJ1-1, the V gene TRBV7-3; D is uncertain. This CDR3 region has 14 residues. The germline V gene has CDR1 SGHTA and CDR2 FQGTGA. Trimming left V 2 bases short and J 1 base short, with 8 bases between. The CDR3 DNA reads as TGTGCCAGCAGCTTAGGAATGGGGAACACTGAAGCTTTCTTT. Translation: CASSLGMGNTEAFF. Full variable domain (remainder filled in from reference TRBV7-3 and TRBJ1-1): GAGVSQTPSNKVTEKGKYVELRCDPISGHTALYWYRQSLGQGPEFLIYFQGTGAADDSGLPNDRFFAVRPEGSVSTLKIQRTERGDSAVYLCASSLGMGNTEAFFGQGTRLTVV.

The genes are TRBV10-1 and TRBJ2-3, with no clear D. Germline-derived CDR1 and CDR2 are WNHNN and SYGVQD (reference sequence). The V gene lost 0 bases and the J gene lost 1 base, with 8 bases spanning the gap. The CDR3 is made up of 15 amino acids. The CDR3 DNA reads TGCGCCAGCAGTGAGTCTGGAACAGGCACAGATACGCAGTATTTT. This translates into CASSESGTGTDTQYF.